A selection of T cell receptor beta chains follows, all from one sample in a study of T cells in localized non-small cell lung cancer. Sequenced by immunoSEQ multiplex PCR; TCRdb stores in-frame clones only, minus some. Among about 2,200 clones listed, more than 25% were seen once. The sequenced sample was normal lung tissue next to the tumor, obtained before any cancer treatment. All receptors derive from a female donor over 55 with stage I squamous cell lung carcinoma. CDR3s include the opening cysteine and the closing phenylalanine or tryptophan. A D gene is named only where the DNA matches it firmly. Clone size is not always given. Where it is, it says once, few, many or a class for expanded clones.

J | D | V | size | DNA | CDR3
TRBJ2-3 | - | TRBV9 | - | TGTGCCAGCAGCGTAGGAGGCAGGGCCCCAGATACGCAGTATTTT | CASSVGGRAPDTQYF
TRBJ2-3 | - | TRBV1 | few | TGCGCCAGCAGCCAAGAACTAGCGGGGGGCACAGATACGCAGTATTTT | CASSQELAGGTDTQYF
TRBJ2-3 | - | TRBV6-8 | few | TGTGCCAGCAGTTACGTCCAGGGGCGGGGCACAGATACGCAGTATTTT | CASSYVQGRGTDTQYF
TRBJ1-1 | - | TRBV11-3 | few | TGTGCCAGCAGCCTTTTGGGGGCGGGTTTTGAAGCTTTCTTT | CASSLLGAGFEAFF
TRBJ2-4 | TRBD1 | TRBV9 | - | TGTGCCAGCAGCGTAGATGACAGGGGGGAAAACATTCAGTACTTC | CASSVDDRGENIQYF
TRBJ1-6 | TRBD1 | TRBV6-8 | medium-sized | TGTGCCAGCAGTCTGGACAGGGCCTCCTATAATTCACCCCTCCACTTT | CASSLDRASYNSPLHF
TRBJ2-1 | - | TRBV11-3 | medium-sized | TGTGCCAGCAGCTTAGGAGGGGTCCAGAATGAGCAGTTCTTC | CASSLGGVQNEQFF
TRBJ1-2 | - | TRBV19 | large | TGTGCCAGTAGTGCGGGGTTCGGATCGGTCGATGGCTACACCTTC | CASSAGFGSVDGYTF
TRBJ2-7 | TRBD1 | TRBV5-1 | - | TGCGCCAGCAGCTGGTCGACAGGGCCTAGCTCCTACGAGCAGTACTTC | CASSWSTGPSSYEQYF
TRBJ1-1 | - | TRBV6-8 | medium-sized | TGTGCCAGCAGTTACACAGGGTTCCACACTGAAGCTTTCTTT | CASSYTGFHTEAFF
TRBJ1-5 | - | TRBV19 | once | TGTGCCAGTAGTATAAATTGGGGGGGAAGGCAGCCCCAGCATTTT | CASSINWGGRQPQHF
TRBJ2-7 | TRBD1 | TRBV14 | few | TGTGCCAGCAGCCCAGGGACAGGAGCCTACGAGCAGTACTTC | CASSPGTGAYEQYF
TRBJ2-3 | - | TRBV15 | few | TGTGCCACCAGCAGAGACAGGGCCGCAGATACGCAGTATTTT | CATSRDRAADTQYF
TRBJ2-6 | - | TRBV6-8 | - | TGTGCCAGCAGTTACTCGGGCGGAAGCTCTGGGGCCAACGTCCTGACTTTC | CASSYSGGSSGANVLTF
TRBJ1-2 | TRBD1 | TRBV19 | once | TGTGCCAGTAGTATACAGCAGGGGGCCGGCTATGGCTACACCTTC | CASSIQQGAGYGYTF
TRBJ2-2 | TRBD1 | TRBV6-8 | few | TGTGCCAGCAGCGAGACAGGGTCCACCGGGGAGCTGTTTTTT | CASSETGSTGELFF
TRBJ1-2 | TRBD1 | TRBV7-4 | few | TGTGCCAGCAGCACCGGGACAGGAGAGGGCTACACCTTC | CASSTGTGEGYTF
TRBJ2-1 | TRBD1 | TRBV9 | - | TGTGCCAGCAGCGTAGGGGACAGGGGCAATGAGCAGTTCTTC | CASSVGDRGNEQFF
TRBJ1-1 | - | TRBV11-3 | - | TGTGCCAGCAGCTTAGAACAATTGTCCACTGAAGCTTTCTTT | CASSLEQLSTEAFF
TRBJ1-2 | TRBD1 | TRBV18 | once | TGTGCCAGCTCACCACGACAGGGGGCCGGCTATGGCTACACCTTC | CASSPRQGAGYGYTF
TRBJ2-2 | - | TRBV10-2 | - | TGCGCCAGCAGCCCCTTCCTGGGAACCGGGGAGCTGTTTTTT | CASSPFLGTGELFF
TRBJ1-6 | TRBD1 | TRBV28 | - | TGTGCCAGCGGATGGACAGGGCGCAATTCACCCCTCCACTTT | CASGWTGRNSPLHF
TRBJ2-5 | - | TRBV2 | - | TGTGCCAGCAGTGAATGGGGCAGGGGCGCCTCGTACCAAGAGACCCAGTACTTC | CASSEWGRGASYQETQYF
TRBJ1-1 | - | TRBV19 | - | TGTGCCAGTAGTGGCCTGGGAGGTAACACTGAAGCTTTCTTT | CASSGLGGNTEAFF
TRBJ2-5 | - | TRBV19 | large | TGTGCCAGTAGTTCCCAGGTGGGGGCCCAAGAGACCCAGTACTTC | CASSSQVGAQETQYF
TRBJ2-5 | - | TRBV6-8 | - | TGTGCCATCAGTGCCGGGACACAAGAGACCCAGTACTTC | CAISAGTQETQYF
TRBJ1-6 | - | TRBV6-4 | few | TGTGCCAGCAGTTCTTGGAGCTCCTATAATTCACCCCTCCACTTT | CASSSWSSYNSPLHF
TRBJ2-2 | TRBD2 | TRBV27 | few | TGTGCCAGCAGTTCCGGCCCTAAGAATCTAGCGGCCAACACCGGGGAGCTGTTTTTT | CASSSGPKNLAANTGELFF
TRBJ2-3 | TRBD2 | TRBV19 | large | TGTGCCAGTAGTATACGCTTAGTAGCGGGTATGACAGATACGCAGTATTTT | CASSIRLVAGMTDTQYF
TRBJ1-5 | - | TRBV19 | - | TGTGCCAGTAGTGGAGGGCCCAGCCAGACCTTCTTTTATAGCAATCAGCCCCAGCATTTT | CASSGGPSQTFFYSNQPQHF
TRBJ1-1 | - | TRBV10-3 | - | TGTGCCATCACCGGCAGTCAAAGGGCTGAAGCTTTCTTT | CAITGSQRAEAFF
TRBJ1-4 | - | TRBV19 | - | TGTGCCAGTAGCCCCGAAAGGGTTCGAACCGGGGAAAAACTGTTTTTT | CASSPERVRTGEKLFF
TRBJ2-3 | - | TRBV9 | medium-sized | TGTGCCAGCAGCGACGGGGGGCGATCTTGGACAGATACGCAGTATTTT | CASSDGGRSWTDTQYF